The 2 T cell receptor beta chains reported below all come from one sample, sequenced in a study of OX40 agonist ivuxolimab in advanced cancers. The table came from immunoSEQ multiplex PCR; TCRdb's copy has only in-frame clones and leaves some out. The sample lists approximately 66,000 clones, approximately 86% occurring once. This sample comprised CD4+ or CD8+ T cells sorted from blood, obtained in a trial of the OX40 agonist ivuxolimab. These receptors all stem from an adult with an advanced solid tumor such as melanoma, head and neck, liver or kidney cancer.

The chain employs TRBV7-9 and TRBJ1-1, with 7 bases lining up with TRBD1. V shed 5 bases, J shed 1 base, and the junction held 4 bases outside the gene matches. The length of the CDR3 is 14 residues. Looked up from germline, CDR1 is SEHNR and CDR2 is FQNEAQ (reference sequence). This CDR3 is CASSPRTGNTEAFF. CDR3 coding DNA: TGTGCCAGCAGCCCGCGGACAGGGAACACTGAAGCTTTCTTT.

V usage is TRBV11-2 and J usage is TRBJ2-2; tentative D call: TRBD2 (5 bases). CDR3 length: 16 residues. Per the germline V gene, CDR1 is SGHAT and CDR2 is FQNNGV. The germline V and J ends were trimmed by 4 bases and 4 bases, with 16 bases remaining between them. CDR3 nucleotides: TGTGCCAGCAGCTCGACCCCTGGACTGATCACCGGGGAGCTGTTTTTT. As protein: CASSSTPGLITGELFF.